Listed below are T cell receptor beta chains from one sample, sequenced in a study of blood T cells in healthy people across ages. From the 5' RACE reads, TCRdb called clonotypes with MiXCR, one entry per CDR3 protein. The repertoire holds 700,000 to 850,000 distinct CDR3 sequences, with approximately 53% as singletons. The sequencing input was blood. The receptors derive from a man aged 80 or over in good health. Each CDR3 is given with its conserved first and last residue. Each record gives: CDR3 protein, CDR3 DNA, D gene, J gene, V gene, clone size. D genes are given only for firm matches. Only some rows state a clone size, as once, few, many or a class for expanded clones.

CASSEGGPYGYTF TGTGCCAGCAGCGAGGGAGGGCCCTATGGCTACACCTTC NA TRBJ1-2 TRBV6-2/TRBV6-3 few
CSGQRRISYNEQYF TGCAGCGGCCAAAGGCGGATCTCCTACAATGAGCAGTACTTC NA TRBJ2-7 TRBV29-1 NA
CASSPTGWDQETQYF TGTGCCAGCAGTCCGACCGGCTGGGACCAAGAGACCCAGTACTTC NA TRBJ2-5 TRBV27 few
CASSVDSSGNQPQHF TGTGCCAGCAGCGTGGACAGCTCCGGTAATCAGCCCCAGCATTTT NA TRBJ1-5 TRBV7-2 NA
CASSLSRVSNQPQHF TGTGCCAGCAGTTTAAGCAGGGTCAGCAATCAGCCCCAGCATTTT NA TRBJ1-5 TRBV12-3/TRBV12-4 NA
CASSTSGKSVGELFF TGTGCCAGCAGCACCTCGGGGAAATCAGTCGGGGAGCTGTTTTTT NA TRBJ2-2 TRBV2 NA
CSLTELGDLEQFF TGCAGCTTAACCGAACTCGGGGACCTTGAGCAGTTCTTC NA TRBJ2-1 TRBV29-1 few
CASRRRTSGSYGQYF TGTGCCAGCAGACGACGGACTAGCGGGAGCTACGGGCAGTACTTC TRBD2 TRBJ2-7 TRBV6-5 NA
CASSSAGTYEQYF TGTGCCAGCAGCTCAGCCGGGACCTACGAGCAGTACTTC NA TRBJ2-7 TRBV7-3 few
CSVSGGSSYEQYF TGCAGCGTTTCTGGCGGGAGCTCCTACGAGCAGTACTTC TRBD2 TRBJ2-7 TRBV29-1 many
CAWSPGGRETQYF TGTGCCTGGAGTCCCGGAGGCCGGGAGACCCAGTACTTC NA TRBJ2-5 TRBV30 NA
CASSLEGTQETQYF TGTGCCAGCAGCCTCGAGGGCACCCAAGAGACCCAGTACTTC NA TRBJ2-5 TRBV7-2 NA
CASSLRQGFSYEQYF TGTGCCAGCAGCCTCAGACAGGGCTTCTCCTACGAGCAGTACTTC TRBD1 TRBJ2-7 TRBV3-1 NA
CASSLQSPGGSESYTF TGTGCCAGCAGCTTACAGAGTCCAGGGGGATCGGAGAGCTACACCTTC TRBD1 TRBJ1-2 TRBV7-2 NA
CATSGQGTGYTF TGTGCCACCAGCGGACAGGGAACGGGCTACACCTTC TRBD1 TRBJ1-2 TRBV15 NA
CASSTRKSGYNEQFF TGTGCCAGCTCCACCCGCAAATCGGGGTACAATGAGCAGTTCTTC NA TRBJ2-1 TRBV18 NA
CASSPRAGRTDTQYF TGTGCCAGCAGCCCACGGGCCGGTCGCACAGATACGCAGTATTTT NA TRBJ2-3 TRBV9 NA
CASSDPRTRTSYEQYF TGTGCCAGCAGCGATCCTCGGACACGTACCTCCTACGAGCAGTACTTC NA TRBJ2-7 TRBV7-2 once
CASSLMTDARGYTF TGTGCCAGCTCGCTCATGACAGACGCCCGCGGCTACACCTTC NA TRBJ1-2 TRBV18 few
CASSTLGGLGYGYTF TGTGCCAGCAGCACCCTGGGGGGGCTCGGCTATGGCTACACCTTC NA TRBJ1-2 TRBV5-6 NA
CASSLASSNTEAFF TGTGCCAGCAGCTTAGCTAGCAGCAACACTGAAGCTTTCTTT NA TRBJ1-1 TRBV7-2 NA
CSATGGQGRNEQYF TGCAGTGCTACCGGGGGACAGGGGAGGAACGAGCAGTACTTC TRBD1 TRBJ2-7 TRBV20-1 few
CASNHRDSGTQYF TGTGCCAGCAATCACCGGGATAGTGGTACGCAGTATTTT NA TRBJ2-3 TRBV6-5 NA
CASSTLQGSGELFF TGTGCCAGCAGCACCCTACAGGGATCCGGGGAGCTGTTTTTT NA TRBJ2-2 TRBV7-3 NA
CASSPPDKGYEQYF TGTGCCAGCTCACCACCTGACAAGGGGTACGAGCAGTACTTC NA TRBJ2-7 TRBV18 NA
CSARTWANEQFF TGCAGTGCCAGGACGTGGGCCAATGAGCAGTTCTTC NA TRBJ2-1 TRBV20-1 NA
CASSKRTDSTDTQYF TGTGCCAGCAGCAAACGGACAGATAGCACAGATACGCAGTATTTT NA TRBJ2-3 TRBV11-2 few
CASSYPRDNHQETQYF TGTGCCAGCAGCTATCCCCGGGACAACCACCAAGAGACCCAGTACTTC NA TRBJ2-5 TRBV7-2 NA
CASSWGGPVAGGRYEQYF TGTGCCAGCTCATGGGGGGGTCCAGTAGCGGGCGGAAGATACGAGCAGTACTTC TRBD2 TRBJ2-7 TRBV18 NA
CASSAGGSYNEQFF TGTGCCAGCAGTGCTGGGGGGTCCTACAATGAGCAGTTCTTC NA TRBJ2-1 TRBV6-4 NA
CASSLPPSGRYGGETQYF TGTGCCAGCAGCTTACCCCCCAGCGGGAGGTACGGAGGAGAGACCCAGTACTTC TRBD2 TRBJ2-5 TRBV7-2 many
CASSLEGLQSSYNEQFF TGTGCCAGCAGCTTAGAGGGACTTCAGAGCTCCTACAATGAGCAGTTCTTC NA TRBJ2-1 TRBV7-9 NA
CASSVFTDTQYF TGTGCCAGCAGCGTTTTCACAGATACGCAGTATTTT NA TRBJ2-3 TRBV2 NA
CASSQGPLAGADNEQFF TGTGCCAGCAGCCAAGGGCCTCTGGCGGGAGCGGATAATGAGCAGTTCTTC TRBD2 TRBJ2-1 TRBV4-2 NA
CASSQEGLAGGPSNEQFF TGTGCCAGCAGCCAAGAGGGACTAGCGGGAGGGCCCTCCAATGAGCAGTTCTTC TRBD2 TRBJ2-1 TRBV4-2 NA
CASSRDRVRTDTQYF TGTGCCAGCAGCAGGGACAGGGTGAGGACAGATACGCAGTATTTT TRBD1 TRBJ2-3 TRBV7-3 NA
CASSESTVRRGYTF TGTGCCAGCAGTGAAAGTACAGTACGGCGGGGCTACACCTTC NA TRBJ1-2 TRBV6-1 NA
CSVEERGGRLPRETQFF TGCAGCGTTGAAGAAAGAGGGGGGAGGTTGCCCAGAGAGACCCAGTTCTTC NA TRBJ2-1 TRBV29-1 NA
CASSFERRKMNTEAFF TGTGCCAGCAGTTTCGAGAGACGAAAAATGAACACTGAAGCTTTCTTT NA TRBJ1-1 TRBV12-3/TRBV12-4 NA
CASSLSQIGTQYF TGTGCCAGCAGCTTGTCTCAGATAGGGACGCAGTATTTT NA TRBJ2-3 TRBV7-8 few
CASSPSGQTTGELFF TGTGCCAGCAGTCCTAGCGGGCAAACCACCGGGGAGCTGTTTTTT TRBD2 TRBJ2-2 TRBV2 NA
CASSLRLAGGLAGANVLTF TGTGCCAGCAGCTTACGACTAGCGGGAGGGCTCGCCGGGGCCAACGTCCTGACTTTC TRBD2 TRBJ2-6 TRBV9 few
CATSGGQYYEQYF TGTGCCACCAGCGGCGGCCAATACTACGAGCAGTACTTC NA TRBJ2-7 TRBV15 NA
CASSLDSTSGSRVTQYF TGCGCCAGCAGCTTGGATTCGACTAGCGGGAGTCGGGTTACGCAGTATTTT TRBD2 TRBJ2-3 TRBV5-1 NA
CSAGLAGAHTQYF TGCAGTGCCGGACTAGCGGGAGCGCATACGCAGTATTTT TRBD2 TRBJ2-3 TRBV20-1 NA
CASSIHTQGAGANVLTF TGTGCCAGTAGTATCCACACACAGGGGGCTGGGGCCAACGTCCTGACTTTC TRBD1 TRBJ2-6 TRBV19 NA
CSSRGTIDRGQETQYF TGCAGCTCCCGGGGAACTATAGACAGGGGGCAAGAGACCCAGTACTTC TRBD1 TRBJ2-5 TRBV29-1 few
CASSLSGGELFF TGTGCCAGCAGTTTATCTGGTGGGGAGCTGTTTTTT NA TRBJ2-2 TRBV12-3/TRBV12-4 few
CASSPPGGVGSPLHF TGTGCCAGCTCACCGCCCGGCGGGGTAGGTTCACCCCTCCACTTT NA TRBJ1-6 TRBV18 NA
CVSKSKGRYQETQYF TGTGTCAGCAAAAGTAAAGGACGGTACCAAGAGACCCAGTACTTC NA TRBJ2-5 TRBV28 once
CASSQETSAYAYF TGTGCCAGCAGCCAGGAGACTAGCGCATACGCGTATTTT TRBD2 TRBJ2-3 TRBV4-2 few